These T cell receptor beta chains were read from a single sample in a study of T cells in Graves' hyperthyroidism and ophthalmopathy. TCRdb used MiXCR to reprocess the multiplex PCR reads, holding one entry per CDR3 protein. The sample has around 450,000 distinct CDR3 sequences; about a sixth are singletons. The sequenced sample was blood. The receptors were gathered from a woman aged 18 to 35 with Graves' hyperthyroidism. The CDR3 runs from the conserved cysteine through the conserved F or W. A D gene is named only where the DNA matches it firmly. Only some rows state a clone size, as once, few, many or a class for expanded clones.

d_gene,v_gene,j_gene,abundance,CDR3nt,CDR3aa
NA,TRBV7-9,TRBJ2-7,NA,TGTGCCAGCAGCTTAGTAGGAGGGACGCACGAGCAGTACTTC,CASSLVGGTHEQYF
NA,TRBV24-1,TRBJ2-5,few,TGTGCCACCAGTGATGAGGACGTAGAAGAGACCCAGTACTTC,CATSDEDVEETQYF
NA,TRBV18,TRBJ2-3,many,TGTGCCAGCTCACCGATCCAGGGGAGGGATACGCAGTATTTT,CASSPIQGRDTQYF
NA,TRBV2,TRBJ1-4,many,TGTGCCAGCAGTAACCAGATGCTAGCAACTAATGAAAAACTGTTTTTT,CASSNQMLATNEKLFF
NA,TRBV7-3,TRBJ2-1,few,TGTGCCAGCAGCCCCTTGGGACTGCCAAGCTCCTACAATGAGCAGTTCTTC,CASSPLGLPSSYNEQFF
NA,TRBV4-1,TRBJ1-5,few,TGCGCCAGCAGCCAAGTAGGCTGGTTAGGGACACCCCAGCATTTT,CASSQVGWLGTPQHF
NA,TRBV2,TRBJ2-5,many,TGTGCCAGCAAGGCAGACCAAGAGACCCAGTACTTC,CASKADQETQYF
NA,TRBV18,TRBJ2-1,many,TGTGCCAGCTCACCTCTAGCCTACAATGAGCAGTTCTTC,CASSPLAYNEQFF
TRBD1,TRBV6-1,TRBJ1-2,NA,TGTGCCAGCAGTTATGGGACAGGAATAGATGGCTACACCTTC,CASSYGTGIDGYTF
TRBD2,TRBV7-8,TRBJ2-3,many,TGTGCCAGCAGATGGACTAGCATGACAGATACGCAGTATTTT,CASRWTSMTDTQYF
NA,TRBV3-1,TRBJ2-5,few,TGTGCCAGCAGCTTCACCGGACAGCAAGAGACCCAGTACTTC,CASSFTGQQETQYF
NA,TRBV5-1,TRBJ2-4,few,TGCGCCAGCAGCTACGGCCCTGGAAACATTCAGTACTTC,CASSYGPGNIQYF
TRBD2,TRBV7-8,TRBJ2-2,NA,TGTGCCAGCAGCGTTAGCGGGAGGGCCGGGTCCGGGGAGCTGTTTTTT,CASSVSGRAGSGELFF
TRBD2,TRBV20-1,TRBJ2-3,NA,TGCAGTGCTCCACCCCGACTAGCGGGGGCCCGGGATACGCAGTATTTT,CSAPPRLAGARDTQYF
NA,TRBV24-1,TRBJ1-5,NA,TGTGCCACCAGTGATTCCAGGGAAGGCAATCAGCCCCAGCATTTT,CATSDSREGNQPQHF
TRBD2,TRBV7-9,TRBJ2-1,NA,TGTGCCAGCAGCTTAGGGGGGGGAATCCTATACAATGAGCAGTTCTTC,CASSLGGGILYNEQFF
NA,TRBV20-1,TRBJ1-1,few,TGCAGTGCTAGTTTAGGGGATGATTTCTTT,CSASLGDDFF
NA,TRBV6-7,TRBJ2-2,many,TGTGCCAGCAGTTACTCCGGGACACCCACCGGGGAGCTGTTTTTT,CASSYSGTPTGELFF
NA,TRBV29-1,TRBJ2-4,NA,TGCAGCGTTATGGGGGCAACAGAAAACATTCAGTACTTC,CSVMGATENIQYF
NA,TRBV16,TRBJ1-4,NA,TGTGCCAGCAGCCTGACAGGAGGGCCTATTAATGAAAAACTGTTTTTT,CASSLTGGPINEKLFF
TRBD1,TRBV4-1,TRBJ2-1,many,TGCGCCAGCAGCCTCCGGCCGGGACAGGGTGACAATGAGCAGTTCTTC,CASSLRPGQGDNEQFF
NA,TRBV11-2,TRBJ2-2,NA,TGTGCCAGCTCTTCACGGCGGACGAACACCGGGGAGCTGTTTTTT,CASSSRRTNTGELFF
NA,TRBV9,TRBJ2-2,NA,TGTGCCAGCAGCGTAGGAGGGGATACGAACACCGGGGAGCTGTTTTTT,CASSVGGDTNTGELFF
TRBD1,TRBV7-2,TRBJ2-6,few,TGTGCCAGCAGCGTAGGCCCGGGACAGGGGTCCTCTGGGGCCAACGTCCTGACTTTC,CASSVGPGQGSSGANVLTF
NA,TRBV20-1,TRBJ2-1,many,TGCAGTGCTAGAGGGTCCTGGTACAATGAGCAGTTCTTC,CSARGSWYNEQFF
TRBD2,TRBV7-9,TRBJ2-1,many,TGTGCCAGCAGCTTTGGGACTAGTGGTAATGAGCAGTTCTTC,CASSFGTSGNEQFF
TRBD1,TRBV10-3,TRBJ1-1,many,TGTGCCATCAGTAGATTTGGGACAGAGGAATTGAACACTGAAGCTTTCTTT,CAISRFGTEELNTEAFF
TRBD2,TRBV9,TRBJ2-3,NA,TGTGCCAGCAGCGCCAGCGGGAGTTGGGATACGCAGTATTTT,CASSASGSWDTQYF
NA,TRBV20-1,TRBJ2-3,many,TGCAGTGGTCGGGAGACGGATACGCAGTATTTT,CSGRETDTQYF
NA,TRBV28,TRBJ1-5,many,TGTGCCAGCAGCTTGACAGGCCGCAATCAGCCCCAGCATTTT,CASSLTGRNQPQHF
NA,TRBV5-1,TRBJ2-3,NA,TGCGCCAGCAGCTTGGGGGTTGGTGGGGCCAGCACAGATACGCAGTATTTT,CASSLGVGGASTDTQYF
TRBD1,TRBV3-1,TRBJ1-2,many,TGTGCCAGCAGCCTCGACAGGGGGCTCGGCTATGGCTACACCTTC,CASSLDRGLGYGYTF
TRBD2,TRBV12-3/TRBV12-4,TRBJ2-1,many,TGTGCCAGCAGTTTTCGCGGGAGGGGTGAGCAGTTCTTC,CASSFRGRGEQFF